The subject of this entry is one TCR beta chain. Germline CDR1 and CDR2: MNHEY and SMNVEV (reference sequence). This CDR3 contains 16 residues. V was cut by 4 bases and J by 0 bases, with 13 bases left in between. This sample stems from a study of blood T cell repertoires in COVID-19. TCRdb's table, derived via immunoSEQ multiplex PCR, lists solely in-frame clones and lacks some. Here the sample spans roughly 50,000 clones, 80% to 90% being singletons. Sequencing used peripheral blood. The V gene is TRBV27, the J gene TRBJ2-4; a weak D match, TRBD1 (6 bases). The TCR comes from a man aged 40-49 years with acute or convalescent COVID-19. The CDR3 sequence is CASSYGWTVAKNIQYF. The CDR3 DNA reads TGTGCCAGCAGTTATGGATGGACAGTAGCCAAAAACATTCAGTACTTC.